This T cell receptor (beta chain) was retrieved from a study of T cell changes during pregnancy in multiple sclerosis. V lost 7 bases to trimming and J lost 3 bases, with 13 bases between them. This CDR3 region has 14 residues. Germline values: CDR1 MNHNY, CDR2 SVGAGI (reference sequence). Sequencing used immunoSEQ multiplex PCR; TCRdb keeps in-frame clones, though not all of them. In the table there are approximately 72,000 clones, around 90% of which are singletons. The input for sequencing was peripheral blood, taken in the first trimester of pregnancy. The chain uses TRBV6-6 and TRBJ1-3, with D possibly being TRBD1 (5 bases). This receptor was identified in a female donor in good health, enrolled as a control in a pregnancy study. CDR3: CASTSGGSGNTIYF. CDR3 nucleotide sequence: TGTGCCAGCACTTCCGGGGGTAGTGGAAACACCATATATTTT.